This T cell receptor beta chain was recovered during a study of blood T cell repertoires in COVID-19 (dated by TCRdb to about 2020). For the study in its entirety: Samples from collaborators originated in the United States, Italy and Spain and spanned both the acute and convalescent phases of COVID-19. The prospective study material was composed of cDNA or gDNA derived from T cells, B-cell-depleted T cells, or PBMCs. Deeply sampled blood TCRbeta repertoires from subjects exposed to, actively infected with, or recovered from COVID-19 were included in the dataset. A freely available public database, intended as a resource for researchers studying the immune response to SARS-CoV-2, is where the repertoires were released. Samples came from the ongoing ImmuneRACE study (first 160 participants) plus 1,254 subjects from 6 global collaborators. Sample metadata almost always included a de-identified subject ID, COVID-19 status, age in years and sex. Where available, HLA class I and class II types were obtained from metadata supplied by the sample provider rather than from assay-based typing.

Trimming removed 3 bases from V and 0 bases from J; the gene matches leave 6 bases unexplained. The CDR3, cysteine through phenylalanine, is 16 amino acids long. Only the CDR3 part of the read is kept: 48 bases, read in frame from the first base. CDR1 LNHDA and CDR2 SQIVND are derived from the germline V gene (reference sequence). For this clone: The clone's antigen remains unknown. The input lacks base qualities; no much larger clone sits a single base away.

Each collaborating institution followed its own protocols to collect whole blood in K2EDTA tubes. Collaborator samples were shipped for TCRbeta analysis as frozen whole blood, isolated PBMCs, or DNA extracted from either sample type. The immunoSEQ Assay, a bias-controlled multiplex PCR, was used to amplify TCRbeta CDR3 regions from genomic DNA. Concerning the study's data processing: The number of nucleated cells in each sample was estimated by amplification of reference gene primers within the assay. Sequence reads were collapsed and filtered to measure the absolute abundance of every unique TCRbeta CDR3 rearrangement. For each sample, productive Simpson clonality was calculated as the square root of Simpson's diversity index across productive rearrangements. Here the immuneACCESS table is served through TCRdb, limited to in-frame sequences with V and J called. Missing clones are a known gap in these copies; in checked studies unresolved V genes cover under half, and the rest lacks a known reason. The V and J calls and the clone size are those of that table, but D and trimming were determined from the DNA. This sample comprises under 130,000 clones, 80% to 90% of them detected only once. More than 8% of the sample is held by the ten biggest clonotypes.

The paper's findings and limits, for the study overall: How much clinical and demographic metadata was included differed by source and by participant, and the metadata was provided uncurated.

The sample consisted of peripheral blood. The chain uses TRBV19 and TRBJ2-3; TRBD1 matches 7 bases in the middle. The clonotype originates from a woman aged 70 to 79 with acute or convalescent COVID-19. The nucleotide sequence reads as follows: TGTGCCAGTAGTATGATGGACAGGCCCAGCACAGATACGCAGTATTTT. Protein translation: CASSMMDRPSTDTQYF. With the rest looked up from the reference TRBV19 and TRBJ2-3 genes rather than sequenced, the full variable domain is DGGITQSPKYLFRKEGQNVTLSCEQNLNHDAMYWYRQDPGQGLRLIYYSQIVNDFQKGDIAEGYSVSREKKESFPLTVTSAQKNPTAFYLCASSMMDRPSTDTQYFGPGTRLTVL.